What follows describes a single TCR beta chain. In Cohort 3, a recovered donor had either two negative PCRs, clearance, or symptom resolution. Trimming shortened V by 8 bases and J by 8 bases, and 18 bases separated the two germline ends. This CDR3 contains 12 residues. The V gene's germline CDR1 is GTSNPN and CDR2 SVGIG (reference sequence). The data derive from a study of blood T cell repertoires in COVID-19. This table comes from immunoSEQ multiplex PCR, and its TCRdb copy is limited to in-frame clones, with some not included. The data show about 330,000 clones, about 85% seen once. Sequencing input: PBMCs or T cells enriched from blood (not recorded which). The origin of this receptor is a woman aged 25-40 years who had recovered from COVID-19. The chain recombines TRBV30 with TRBJ1-1; D ambiguous. CDR3 nucleotides: TGTGCCAGCAAACGAGAGGCCACAGAAGCTTTCTTT. Its translation is CASKREATEAFF.